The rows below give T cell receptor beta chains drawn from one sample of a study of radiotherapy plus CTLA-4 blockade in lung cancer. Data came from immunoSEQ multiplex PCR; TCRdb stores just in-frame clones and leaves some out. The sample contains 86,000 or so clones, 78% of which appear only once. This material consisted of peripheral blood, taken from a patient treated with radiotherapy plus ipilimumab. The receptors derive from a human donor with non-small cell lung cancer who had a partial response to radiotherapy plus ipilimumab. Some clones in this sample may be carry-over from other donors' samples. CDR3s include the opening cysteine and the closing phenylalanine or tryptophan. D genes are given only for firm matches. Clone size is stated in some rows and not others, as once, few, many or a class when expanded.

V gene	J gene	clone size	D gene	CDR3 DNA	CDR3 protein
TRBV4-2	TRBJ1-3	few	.	TGTGCCAGCAGCCAAGATCAGGGCGGAAACACCATATATTTT	CASSQDQGGNTIYF
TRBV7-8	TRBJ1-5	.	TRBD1	TGTGCCAGCAGCCTCACAGGGGACACTCGCAATCAGCCCCAGCATTTT	CASSLTGDTRNQPQHF
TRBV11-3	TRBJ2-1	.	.	TGTGCCAGCAGCAACGACCACAGCTCCTACAATGAGCAGTTCTTC	CASSNDHSSYNEQFF
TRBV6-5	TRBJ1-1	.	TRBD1	TGTGCCAGCAGGAATCAGGGGGGAATGGCTGAAGCTTTCTTT	CASRNQGGMAEAFF
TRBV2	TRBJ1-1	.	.	TGTGCCAGCAGTGAAACCTTAAGGGTTGGGGGCGGCACTGAAGCTTTCTTT	CASSETLRVGGGTEAFF
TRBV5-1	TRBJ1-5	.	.	TGCGCCAGCAAAAGAGACCTCACGGGGGACCAGCCCCAGCATTTT	CASKRDLTGDQPQHF
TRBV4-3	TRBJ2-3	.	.	TGCGCCAGCAGCCGTCAGGGGTCTGATCTAGATACGCAGTATTTT	CASSRQGSDLDTQYF
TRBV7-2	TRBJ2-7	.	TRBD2	TGTGCCAGCAGCTTAGGGGCTAGCGGGCTACCCTTCGAGCAGTACTTC	CASSLGASGLPFEQYF
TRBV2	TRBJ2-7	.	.	TGTGCCAGCAGTGGGCAGGGGATCTACGAGCAGTACTTC	CASSGQGIYEQYF
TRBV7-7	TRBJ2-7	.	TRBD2	TGTGCCAGCAGCTTTAGACTAGCGGTTTCCTACGAGCAGTACTTC	CASSFRLAVSYEQYF
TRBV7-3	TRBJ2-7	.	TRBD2	TGTGCCAGCAGCCGGACTAGCGGCTACGAGCAGTACTTC	CASSRTSGYEQYF
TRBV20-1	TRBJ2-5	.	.	TGCAGTGCCTCTTACGGGGACTTTCTCCACTTC	CSASYGDFLHF
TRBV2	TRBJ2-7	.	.	TGTGCCAGCAGTTCGCTTTATAGCTCCTACGAGCAGTACTTC	CASSSLYSSYEQYF
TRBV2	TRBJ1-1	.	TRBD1	TGTGCCAGCAGGCTTTCGGGACAGGGGAACACTGAAGCTTTCTTT	CASRLSGQGNTEAFF
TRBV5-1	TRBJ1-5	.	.	TGCGCCAGCAGCCTTGCAGGTGGAGGGGATCAGCCCCAGCATTTT	CASSLAGGGDQPQHF
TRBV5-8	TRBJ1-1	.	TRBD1	TGTGCCAGCAGCCGTGACAGGGTCGGCACTGAAGCTTTCTTT	CASSRDRVGTEAFF
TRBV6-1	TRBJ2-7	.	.	TGTGCCAGCAGTGAAGCCTTGGCCCAGGGCAAGGGGGAGCAGTACTTC	CASSEALAQGKGEQYF
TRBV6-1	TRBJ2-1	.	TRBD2	TGTGCCAGCAGTGAACTCGCTAGCGGTCGGTACAATGAGCAGTTCTTC	CASSELASGRYNEQFF
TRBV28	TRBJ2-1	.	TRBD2	TGTGCCAGCAGTCTAGCGGGAGGTTACAATGAGCAGTTCTTC	CASSLAGGYNEQFF
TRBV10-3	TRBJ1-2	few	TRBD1	TGTGCCATCAGCCTGTTCCCGGGACAGGGGATGGGCTATGGCTACACCTTC	CAISLFPGQGMGYGYTF
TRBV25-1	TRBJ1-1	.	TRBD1	TGTGCCAGCAGCTTGAAAGGGGGCCTCGAAGCTTTCTTT	CASSLKGGLEAFF
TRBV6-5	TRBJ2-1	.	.	TGTGCCAGCAGGCAGGGTCGGTACAATGAGCAGTTCTTC	CASRQGRYNEQFF
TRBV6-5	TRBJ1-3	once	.	TGTGCCAGCAGTTACTCGCAAAGGGGTAAAGGAAACACCATATATTTT	CASSYSQRGKGNTIYF
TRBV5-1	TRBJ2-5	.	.	TGCGCCAGCAGCTTGGGCGGCAGCATCCAAGAGACCCAGTACTTC	CASSLGGSIQETQYF
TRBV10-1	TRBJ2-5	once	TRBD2	TGCGCCAGCAGTGACGAGGGTCTAGCGGACGTGTCGGCCCAGTACTTC	CASSDEGLADVSAQYF
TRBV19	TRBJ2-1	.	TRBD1	TGTGCCAGTAGTCTCACGGGACAGGGCTACAATGAGCAGTTCTTC	CASSLTGQGYNEQFF
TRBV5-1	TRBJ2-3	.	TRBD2	TGCGCCAGCAGCCGGACTACTAGCGGGAGAGATACGCAGTATTTT	CASSRTTSGRDTQYF
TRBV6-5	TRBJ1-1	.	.	TGTGCCAGCAGTTATTTGGCAGGGGACACTGAAGCTTTCTTT	CASSYLAGDTEAFF